These 3 T cell receptor beta chains came from one sample sequenced in a study of cytomegalovirus exposure and HLA in healthy donors. PCR was performed using 60 Vbeta and 13 Jbeta primers. Data came from immunoSEQ multiplex PCR; TCRdb stores just in-frame clones and leaves some out. The sample gives about 130,000 clones, 15% to 20% of which show up once; about 3.1% is in the top ten. The sample taken for sequencing was PBMCs. These receptors all come from a female donor in good health and CMV-seropositive.

This clone has only a few counts. The rearrangement uses TRBV29-1 and TRBJ2-5; weak D call: TRBD2 (5 bases). V was clipped by 7 bases and J by 5 bases, with 23 bases between them. CDR1 SQVTM and CDR2 ANQGSEA come from the germline V gene. The CDR3 extends over 15 amino acids. The CDR3 sequence: CSARGDLLGLETQYF. CDR3 sequence (DNA): TGCAGCGCCCGGGGTGATCTTCTAGGTTTGGAGACCCAGTACTTC. Full variable domain (outside the CDR3, taken from reference TRBV29-1 and TRBJ2-5): SAVISQKPSRDICQRGTSLTIQCQVDSQVTMMFWYRQQPGQSLTLIATANQGSEATYESGFVIDKFPISRPNLTFSTLTVSNMSPEDSSIYLCSARGDLLGLETQYFGPGTRLLVL.

This clone was seen a handful of times. The chain combines TRBV15 with TRBJ2-3; unclear D gene. In germline, CDR1 is LNHNV, CDR2 YYDKDF (reference sequence). Trimming left V 3 bases short and J 0 bases short, with 13 bases between. The CDR3 covers 16 residues. CDR3 sequence: CATSSYLPTSTDTQYF. CDR3 sequence (DNA): TGTGCCACCAGCAGTTACTTACCCACTAGCACAGATACGCAGTATTTT.

This clone occurred a few times. At one end the junction does not follow the germline gene, possibly because of a read error. The genes are TRBV18 and TRBJ2-1; weak D call: TRBD2 (8 bases). Germline lookup yields CDR1 KGHSH and CDR2 LQKENI. The CDR3 has 12 residues. The CDR3 DNA reads TGTGCCAGCTCACCCCGGGAGGGGGCCAGGGTCTTC. It encodes CASSPREGARVF.